Listed here are 25 T cell receptor beta chains from one sample, sequenced in a study of T cell repertoires in cytomegalovirus infection. TCRdb re-derived calls from the reads in MiXCR, one entry per CDR3 protein. The sample lists roughly 800,000 distinct CDR3 sequences; 25% to 30% were seen once. The antigens for these receptors are not known. Sample: cultured CD8+ T cells from PBMCs, taken from culture after CMV antigen stimulation. These receptors were collected from a human donor in good health (CMV status not recorded). Some clones in this sample may be carry-over from other donors' samples.

This clonotype was observed many times. V usage is TRBV27 and J usage is TRBJ1-5, with 9 bases fitting TRBD1. The CDR3 has 15 residues. Trimming took 5 bases from V and 3 from J; bases not matched to a gene: 5. From germline, CDR1 is MNHEY and CDR2 SMNVEV (reference sequence). In DNA form, the CDR3 reads TGTGCCAGCAGTATTACAGGGGGCCACAATCAGCCCCAGCATTTT. This gives the protein CASSITGGHNQPQHF.

This chain joins TRBV4-1 and TRBJ1-5; the D is unclear. V lost 0 bases to trimming and J lost 0 bases, with 6 bases between them. CDR3 size: 15 residues. The germline gives CDR1 MGHRA, CDR2 YSYEKL. The CDR3 reads CASSQEPYSNQPQHF. The CDR3 nucleotides are TGCGCCAGCAGCCAAGAGCCCTATAGCAATCAGCCCCAGCATTTT.

This chain connects TRBV19 to TRBJ1-1; 7 bases are a match to TRBD1. CDR1 is LNHDA, CDR2 SQIVND, per germline (reference sequence). CDR3 length: 15 amino acids. V trimming: 3 bases; J trimming: 4 bases; junction bases outside the gene matches: 8. CDR3 amino acids: CASSILQGTVTEAFF. The CDR3 DNA sequence: TGTGCCAGTAGTATCCTACAGGGGACGGTCACTGAAGCTTTCTTT.

This chain links TRBV28 with TRBJ1-6, with a weak D call TRBD1 (5 bases). Trimming removed 11 bases from V and 4 bases from J, with 12 bases in between. Germline V gene data show CDR1 as MDHEN and CDR2 as SYDVKM. The CDR3 is 13 residues long. CDR3 nucleotide sequence: TGTGCCCTACAGGTTACTTATAATTCACCCCTCCACTTT. Amino acid sequence: CALQVTYNSPLHF. Full variable domain (outside the CDR3, taken from reference TRBV28 and TRBJ1-6): DVKVTQSSRYLVKRTGEKVFLECVQDMDHENMFWYRQDPGLGLRLIYFSYDVKMKEKGDIPEGYSVSREKKERFSLILESASTNQTSMYLCALQVTYNSPLHFGNGTRLTVT.

The gene calls are TRBV5-4 and TRBJ2-7; D unresolved. The V end lost 1 base, the J end lost 1 base, and 9 bases lay between the germline ends. Germline assignment: CDR1 SGHNT and CDR2 YYREEE (reference sequence). The CDR3 extends over 14 amino acids. CDR3 region: CASSLNRNSYEQYV. CDR3 DNA sequence: TGTGCCAGCAGCTTGAACCGGAATTCCTACGAGCAGTACGTC.

The CDR3 sequence is CSANGRGARYLVPGELFF. Written as DNA, the CDR3 is TGCAGCGCCAACGGGAGGGGCGCCCGGTATTTGGTTCCCGGGGAGCTGTTTTTT. The V gene is TRBV20-1, the J gene TRBJ2-2, with 8 bases lining up with TRBD2. Germline V gene lookup returns CDR1 DFQATT and CDR2 SNEGSKA (reference sequence). There are 18 residues in the CDR3.

In this sample, this clonotype turned up a few times. The V and J genes are TRBV4-1 and TRBJ2-3, with D possibly being TRBD1 (5 bases). V was trimmed by 0 bases and J by 4 bases, leaving 14 bases between them. Germline V gene lookup returns CDR1 MGHRA and CDR2 YSYEKL. There are 16 residues in the CDR3. In nucleotides, the CDR3 is TGCGCCAGCAGCCAAGAGGACAACCTCTCTTCAGATACGCAGTATTTT. Its translation is CASSQEDNLSSDTQYF.

J is TRBJ1-6 and V is TRBV27; weak D call: TRBD1 (5 bases). The CDR3 consists of 14 residues. CDR1 is MNHEY and CDR2 is SMNVEV in the germline V gene (reference sequence). The V end lost 8 bases, the J end lost 8 bases, and 16 bases lay between the germline ends. CDR3 nucleotide sequence: TGTGCCAGCCTTGGCGGGGGGGATGATTCACCCCTCCACTTT. It is translated as CASLGGGDDSPLHF.

This clonotype has only a few counts. For the CDR3, the DNA is TGTGCCAGCAGCTTAGCTTGGAGGACAGAAGACTACGAGCAGTACGTC. Translating it yields CASSLAWRTEDYEQYV. The chain employs TRBV7-3 and TRBJ2-7; the D gene is possibly TRBD1 (6 bases). The germline V gene encodes CDR1 SGHTA and CDR2 FQGTGA. CDR3 size: 16 residues. V was cut by 2 bases and J by 3 bases, with 17 bases left in between.

This clonotype was seen a few times. Since a much larger clone is just one base distant, this may be a read error. V gene TRBV25-1 combines with J gene TRBJ1-1; TRBD1 agrees at 7 bases. With 6 bases clipped from V and 1 base from J, the junction kept 2 bases outside the gene matches. Germline V CDR1 and CDR2: MGHDK, SYGVNS. The CDR3 covers 13 residues. The CDR3 spells CASRWTGNTEAFF. The CDR3 DNA is TGTGCCAGCAGGTGGACAGGGAACACTGAAGCTTTCTTT.

J is TRBJ1-5 and V is TRBV27; no clear D gene. The CDR3 extends over 13 amino acids. Germline loops: CDR1 MNHEY, CDR2 SMNVEV (reference sequence). Trimming took 5 bases from V and 4 from J, leaving 9 bases between them. CDR3 coding DNA: TGTGCCAGCAGTCCATTCATTAATCAGCCCCAGCATTTT. Its translation is CASSPFINQPQHF.

The chain employs TRBV19 and TRBJ1-1; D might be TRBD1 (6 bases). This CDR3 is built from 14 residues. The germline V gene has CDR1 LNHDA and CDR2 SQIVND (reference sequence). Trimming took off 6 bases at V and 1 base at J, with 12 bases between the two ends. CDR3 in DNA: TGTGCCAGTAGAACCTCGACAGGGAACACTGAAGCTTTCTTT. It codes for CASRTSTGNTEAFF.

This clonotype was recorded a few times. This sequence joins TRBV7-3 and TRBJ1-2; TRBD1 agrees at 9 bases. Per the germline V gene, CDR1 is SGHTA and CDR2 is FQGTGA. The CDR3 runs 17 residues. V shed 4 bases and J 2 bases; nucleotides not matched to a gene: 11. The CDR3 DNA follows: TGTGCCAGCAGCTCACCGGGACAGGGTAAATGGAACTATGGCTACACCTTC. Residues: CASSSPGQGKWNYGYTF.

V usage is TRBV7-8 and J usage is TRBJ2-2, with D tentatively TRBD2 (6 bases). Per the germline V gene, CDR1 is SGHVS and CDR2 is FQNEAQ. Trimming pared 5 bases from V and 6 bases from J, leaving 16 bases between. CDR3 length equals 15 residues. The CDR3 DNA sequence: TGTGCCAGCAGCCCGCTTGGGACTGCGGCCGGGGAGCTGTTTTTT. It is translated as CASSPLGTAAGELFF. The full variable domain, with the rest looked up from reference TRBV7-8 and TRBJ2-2, is GAGVSQSPRYKVAKRGQDVALRCDPISGHVSLFWYQQALGQGPEFLTYFQNEAQLDKSGLPSDRFFAERPEGSVSTLKIQRTQQEDSAVYLCASSPLGTAAGELFFGEGSRLTVL.

This clonotype was found many times. V and J are TRBV7-8 and TRBJ1-1, with a tentative D call TRBD1 (6 bases). The V gene's germline CDR1 is SGHVS and CDR2 FQNEAQ. This CDR3 region has 19 residues. The germline V and J ends were trimmed by 5 bases and 1 base, with 26 bases remaining between them. CDR3 sequence (DNA): TGTGCCAGCAGCCCAAAGGGGGACATGGCCCAAAAAACGAACACTGAAGCTTTCTTT. It codes for CASSPKGDMAQKTNTEAFF.

The chain uses TRBV12-3 or TRBV12-4 and TRBJ2-3; D is perhaps TRBD2 (7 bases). The CDR3 loop spans 17 amino acids. V was pared by 9 bases and J by 2 bases, with 24 bases between. The CDR3 spells CASSLLAGAPITDTQYF. Here the CDR3 DNA reads TGTGCCAGTTCACTGTTGGCGGGGGCGCCGATCACAGATACGCAGTATTTT.

The chain uses TRBV7-6 and TRBJ2-2; no clear D gene. The CDR3 spans 13 residues. With 0 bases removed from V and 6 bases from J, the gap between germline ends came to 5 bases. CDR1 is SGHVS, CDR2 FNYEAQ, per germline. The CDR3 region is CASSLASAGELFF. As DNA, the CDR3 is TGTGCCAGCAGCTTAGCGTCGGCCGGGGAGCTGTTTTTT.

This clonotype showed up just once. The rearrangement joins TRBV6-6 to TRBJ1-1; no clear D gene. V was cut by 7 bases and J by 0 bases, with 12 bases left in between. Germline V gives CDR1 MNHNY, CDR2 SVGAGI (reference sequence). This CDR3 is 14 amino acids long. The CDR3 protein is CASTPGRVNTEAFF. For the CDR3, the DNA is TGTGCCAGCACCCCCGGGAGGGTGAACACTGAAGCTTTCTTT.

The V call is TRBV11-3, the J call TRBJ2-3; D tentatively reads TRBD1 or TRBD2 (5 bases each). CDR1 SGHNT and CDR2 YENEEA come from the germline V gene. The CDR3 spans 16 residues. The ends were cut back, 5 bases at V and 10 bases at J, with 25 bases in the middle. DNA for the CDR3: TGTGCCAGCAGCGGAGGTGGGGGATTAATTCCCAATTCGCAGTATTTT. Protein product: CASSGGGGLIPNSQYF.

This CDR3 reads CASSSRWDGQNYGYTF. As DNA, the CDR3 is TGTGCCAGCAGCTCCCGATGGGACGGCCAAAACTATGGCTACACCTTC. The chain links TRBV7-8 to TRBJ1-2, with D possibly TRBD1 on 5 matching bases. CDR1 is SGHVS, CDR2 FQNEAQ, per germline. This CDR3 spans 16 amino acids. Trimming removed 4 bases at V and 2 bases at J, with 17 bases between.

V is TRBV7-6 and J is TRBJ1-2; the D gene is possibly TRBD1 (6 bases). Looked up from germline, CDR1 is SGHVS and CDR2 is FNYEAQ. This CDR3 spans 15 amino acids. V was shortened by 5 bases and J by 4 bases, with 17 bases between the two germline ends. The CDR3 loop is CASSQGHVSSYGYTF. The CDR3 DNA is TGTGCCAGCAGCCAGGGACATGTGTCTTCCTATGGCTACACCTTC.

The chain links TRBV10-3 to TRBJ1-1; TRBD1 aligns across 9 bases. The length of the CDR3 is 17 residues. CDR1 is ENHRY and CDR2 is SYGVKD in the germline V gene. Losses at the gene ends were 6 bases for V and 1 base for J; bases not matched to a gene: 12. CDR3 DNA sequence: TGTGCCATCAGCCCCGGGACAGGGTGGATCCCGAACACTGAAGCTTTCTTT. Protein product: CAISPGTGWIPNTEAFF.

This clonotype was recorded many times. The chain combines TRBV4-1 with TRBJ2-3; D not certain. CDR3 length: 16 residues. CDR1 and CDR2 (germline): MGHRA, YSYEKL. Trimming cost V 1 base and J 0 bases, with 11 bases left between them. This CDR3 reads CASSQVFAISTDTQYF. Here the CDR3 DNA reads TGCGCCAGCAGCCAAGTATTCGCAATTAGCACAGATACGCAGTATTTT.

The gene calls are TRBV29-1 and TRBJ1-5; D is perhaps TRBD1 (6 bases). Germline V gives CDR1 SQVTM, CDR2 ANQGSEA. CDR3 length equals 13 residues. The V gene lost 6 bases and the J gene lost 4 bases, with 13 bases spanning the gap. The CDR3 region has the DNA TGCAGCGTAGGGGGGAGGGGGAATCAGCCCCAGCATTTT. Amino acid sequence: CSVGGRGNQPQHF.

This clonotype appeared a few times. The V gene is TRBV20-1, the J gene TRBJ1-5; a weak D match, TRBD1 (5 bases). Deletions cut 1 base from V and 1 base from J, with 5 bases between. Germline V CDR1 and CDR2: DFQATT, SNEGSKA (reference sequence). CDR3 size: 13 residues. The CDR3 DNA follows: TGCAGTGCTAGAGCAGGGAGCAATCAGCCCCAGCATTTT. It yields the protein CSARAGSNQPQHF.